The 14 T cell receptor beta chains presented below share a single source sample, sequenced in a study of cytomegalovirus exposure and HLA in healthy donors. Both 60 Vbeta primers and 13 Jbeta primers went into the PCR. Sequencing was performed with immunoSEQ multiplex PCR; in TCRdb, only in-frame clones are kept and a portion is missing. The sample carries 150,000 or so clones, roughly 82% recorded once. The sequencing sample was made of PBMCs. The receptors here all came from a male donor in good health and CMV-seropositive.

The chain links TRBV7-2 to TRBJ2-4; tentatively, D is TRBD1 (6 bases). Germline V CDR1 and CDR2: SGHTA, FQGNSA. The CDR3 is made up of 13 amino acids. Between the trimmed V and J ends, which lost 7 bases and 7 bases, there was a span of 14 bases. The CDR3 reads CASTLNRENIQYF. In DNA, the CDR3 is TGTGCCAGCACGCTAAACAGGGAGAACATTCAGTACTTC. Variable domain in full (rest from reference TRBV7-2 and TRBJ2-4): GAGVSQSPSNKVTEKGKDVELRCDPISGHTALYWYRQSLGQGLEFLIYFQGNSAPDKSGLPSDRFSAERTGGSVSTLTIQRTQQEDSAVYLCASTLNRENIQYFGAGTRLSVL.

The CDR3 reads CASSPQSGRYSDTQYF. The CDR3 DNA is TGTGCCAGCTCACCACAAAGCGGGAGGTATTCAGATACGCAGTATTTT. The chain recombines TRBV18 with TRBJ2-3, with 9 positions matching TRBD2. CDR1 is KGHSH, CDR2 LQKENI, per germline. The CDR3 runs to 16 residues. Trimming cost V 1 base and J 4 bases; bases outside gene matches: 6.

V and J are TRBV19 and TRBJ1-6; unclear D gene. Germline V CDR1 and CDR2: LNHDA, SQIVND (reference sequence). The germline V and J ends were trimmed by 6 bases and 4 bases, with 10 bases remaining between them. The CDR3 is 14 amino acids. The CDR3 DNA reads TGTGCCAGTAGATGGGCCCGGTATAATTCACCCCTCCACTTT. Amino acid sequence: CASRWARYNSPLHF.

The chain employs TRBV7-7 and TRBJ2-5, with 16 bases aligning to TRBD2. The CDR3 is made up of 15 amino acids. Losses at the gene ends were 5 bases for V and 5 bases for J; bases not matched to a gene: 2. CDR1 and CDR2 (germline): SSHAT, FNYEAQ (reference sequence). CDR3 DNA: TGTGCCAGCAGCAAGGGACTAGCGGGGGGGGAGACCCAGTACTTC. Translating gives CASSKGLAGGETQYF.

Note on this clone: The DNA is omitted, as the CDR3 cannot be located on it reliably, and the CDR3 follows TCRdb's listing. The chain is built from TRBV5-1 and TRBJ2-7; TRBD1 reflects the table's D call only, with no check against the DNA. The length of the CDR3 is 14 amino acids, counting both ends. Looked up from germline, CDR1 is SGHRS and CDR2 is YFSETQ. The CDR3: CASSFGTGSYEQYF.

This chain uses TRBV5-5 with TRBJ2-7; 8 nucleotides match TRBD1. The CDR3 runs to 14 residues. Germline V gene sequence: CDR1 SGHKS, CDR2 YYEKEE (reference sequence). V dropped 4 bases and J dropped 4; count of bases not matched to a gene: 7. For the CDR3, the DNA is TGTGCCAGCAGCCCAGGGGGGACAGGTTACGAGCAGTACTTC. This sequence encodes CASSPGGTGYEQYF.

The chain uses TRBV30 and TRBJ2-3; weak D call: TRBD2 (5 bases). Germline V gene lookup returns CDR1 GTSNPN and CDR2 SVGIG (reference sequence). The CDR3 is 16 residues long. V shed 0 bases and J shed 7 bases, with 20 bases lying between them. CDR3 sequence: CAWSVRLGRLTYTQYF. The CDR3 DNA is TGTGCCTGGAGTGTACGGTTGGGTCGACTAACCTATACGCAGTATTTT. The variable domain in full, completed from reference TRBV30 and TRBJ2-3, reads SQTIHQWPATLVQPVGSPLSLECTVEGTSNPNLYWYRQAAGRGLQLLFYSVGIGQISSEVPQNLSASRPQDRQFILSSKKLLLSDSGFYLCAWSVRLGRLTYTQYFGPGTRLTVL.

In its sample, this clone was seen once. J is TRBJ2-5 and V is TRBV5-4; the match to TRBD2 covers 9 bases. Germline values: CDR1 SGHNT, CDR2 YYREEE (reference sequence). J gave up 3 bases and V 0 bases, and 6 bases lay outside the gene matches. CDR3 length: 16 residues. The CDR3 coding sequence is TGTGCCAGCAGCTTGGGCCCCCCTAGCGGGAAAGAGACCCAGTACTTC. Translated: CASSLGPPSGKETQYF.

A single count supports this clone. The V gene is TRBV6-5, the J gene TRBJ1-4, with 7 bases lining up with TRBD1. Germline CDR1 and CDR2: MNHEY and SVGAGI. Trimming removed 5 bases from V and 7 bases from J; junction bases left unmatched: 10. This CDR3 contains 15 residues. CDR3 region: CASSPDRVRGEKLFF. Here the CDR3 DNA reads TGTGCCAGCAGTCCCGACAGGGTCCGGGGTGAAAAACTGTTTTTT.

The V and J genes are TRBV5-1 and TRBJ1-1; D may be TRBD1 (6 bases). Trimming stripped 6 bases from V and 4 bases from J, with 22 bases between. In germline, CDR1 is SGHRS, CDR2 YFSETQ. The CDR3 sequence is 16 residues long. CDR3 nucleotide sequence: TGCGCCAGCATGGGGGGGCTCGCGTCGGGGCGCACTGAAGCTTTCTTT. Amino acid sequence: CASMGGLASGRTEAFF.

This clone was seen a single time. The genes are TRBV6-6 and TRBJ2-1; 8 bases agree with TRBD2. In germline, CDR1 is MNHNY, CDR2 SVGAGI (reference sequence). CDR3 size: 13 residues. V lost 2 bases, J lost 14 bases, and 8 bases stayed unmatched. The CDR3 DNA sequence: TGTGCCAGCAGTTACCCAACCGGGACTAGGGAGTTCTTC. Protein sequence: CASSYPTGTREFF.

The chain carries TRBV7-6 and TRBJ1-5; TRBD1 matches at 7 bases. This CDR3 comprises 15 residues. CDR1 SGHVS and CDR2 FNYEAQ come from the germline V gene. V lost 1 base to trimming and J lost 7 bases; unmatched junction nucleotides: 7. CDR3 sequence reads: CASSLGTPGGQPQHF. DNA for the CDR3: TGTGCCAGCAGCTTAGGGACTCCAGGGGGGCAGCCCCAGCATTTT.

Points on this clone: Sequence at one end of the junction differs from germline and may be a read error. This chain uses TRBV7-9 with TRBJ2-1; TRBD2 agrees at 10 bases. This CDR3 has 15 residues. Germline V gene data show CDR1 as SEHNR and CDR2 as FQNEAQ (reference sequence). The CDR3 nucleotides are TGTTCCAGCAGCTTAGGACTAGCGGATAACAATGAGCAGTTCTTC. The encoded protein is CSSSLGLADNNEQFF.

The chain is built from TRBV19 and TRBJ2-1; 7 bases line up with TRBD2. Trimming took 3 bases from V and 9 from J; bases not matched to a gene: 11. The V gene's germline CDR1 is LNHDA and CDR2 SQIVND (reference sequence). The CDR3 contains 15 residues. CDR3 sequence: CASSIYPSGAVEQFF. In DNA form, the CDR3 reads TGTGCCAGTAGTATTTACCCCAGCGGGGCGGTTGAGCAGTTCTTC.